This T cell receptor beta chain derives from a study of blood T cell repertoires in COVID-19. Study details: Specimens from acute and convalescent COVID-19 originated in the United States, Italy and Spain. Nucleic acid was either cDNA or gDNA, and it came from T cells, B-cell-depleted T cells, or PBMCs.

As originally analysed: Reference gene primer amplification yielded estimated nucleated cell counts. Libraries were prepared by immunoSEQ multiplex PCR; TCRdb keeps only in-frame clonotypes and omits some of them. That table gives V, J and clone size, and the DNA gave D and trimming. The repertoire has 110,000 to 150,000 clones, about four fifths of them found once; the top ten carry around 3.7%. This clone came up once. Germline V gene sequence: CDR1 SQVTM, CDR2 ANQGSEA. Trimming took 7 bases from V and 0 from J, leaving 13 bases between them. The CDR3 has 15 residues. The rearrangement links TRBV29-1 to TRBJ2-6; tentatively, D is TRBD1 (6 bases). The source material was peripheral blood. The clonotype was recovered from an older man who had recovered from COVID-19. The CDR3 loop reads CSALGTSSGANVLTF. The DNA of the CDR3 is TGCAGCGCATTAGGGACATCCTCTGGGGCCAACGTCCTGACTTTC.